A single sample is the source of the 13 T cell receptor beta chains below, sequenced in a study of blood T cell repertoires in COVID-19. Clones were read by immunoSEQ multiplex PCR, and TCRdb kept only the in-frame ones, dropping some. The repertoire holds some 110,000 clones, with about nine tenths as singletons. Source material: peripheral blood. These TCRs come from a human donor with active COVID-19. The donor label of this sample is uncertain.

V is TRBV11-2 and J is TRBJ2-1; TRBD2 aligns across 8 bases. The V gene's germline CDR1 is SGHAT and CDR2 FQNNGV. The V segment lost 5 bases and the J segment 0 bases; nucleotides outside the gene matches: 6. There are 16 residues in the CDR3. The CDR3 protein is CASSTRGGSSYNEQFF. The CDR3 DNA reads as TGTGCCAGCAGCACCCGGGGGGGCAGCTCCTACAATGAGCAGTTCTTC.

This clone was recorded only once. The chain employs TRBV18 and TRBJ2-3; 12 positions agree with TRBD2. Looked up from germline, CDR1 is KGHSH and CDR2 is LQKENI. CDR3 length equals 14 residues. The trim removed 4 bases at V and 6 bases at J, leaving 2 bases unmatched. The CDR3 DNA is TGTGCCAGCTCACTAGGGACTAGCGGGGATACGCAGTATTTT. It codes for CASSLGTSGDTQYF.

The CDR3, as DNA: TGTGCCAGCAGTTTGCAGGGTTACACTGAAGCTTTCTTT. Protein: CASSLQGYTEAFF. This chain uses TRBV12-3 or TRBV12-4 with TRBJ1-1; tentatively, D is TRBD1 (5 bases). The CDR3 sequence is 13 residues long. With 3 bases removed from V and 3 bases from J, the gap between germline ends came to 8 bases.

The J gene is TRBJ2-7, the V gene TRBV6-5; the D gene is possibly TRBD2 (7 bases). This CDR3 is 14 amino acids long. The V end lost 8 bases, the J end lost 0 bases, and 14 bases lay between the germline ends. Germline assignment: CDR1 MNHEY and CDR2 SVGAGI. The CDR3 reads CASGGGRVSYEQYF. Written as DNA, the CDR3 is TGTGCCAGCGGGGGGGGCAGGGTCTCCTACGAGCAGTACTTC.

The chain has TRBV9 and TRBJ2-1; TRBD2 aligns across 13 bases. With 2 bases clipped from V and 5 bases from J, the junction kept 1 base outside the gene matches. Germline loops: CDR1 SGDLS, CDR2 YYNGEE. This CDR3 contains 15 residues. DNA for the CDR3: TGTGCCAGCAGCGTGACTAGCGGGGGGCACAATGAGCAGTTCTTC. Its translation is CASSVTSGGHNEQFF.

The chain combines TRBV7-2 with TRBJ1-2; TRBD1 agrees at 9 bases. This CDR3 has 14 residues. CDR1 and CDR2 from the germline V gene are SGHTA and FQGNSA. After removal of 5 bases from V and 7 bases from J, the junction contained 8 bases not matched to a gene. In nucleotides, the CDR3 is TGTGCCAGCAGCGGGGGACAGGGAGTCCGTGGCTACACCTTC. Protein sequence: CASSGGQGVRGYTF.

This clone showed up just once. The CDR3 spells CAWSLGGGYTF. In DNA form, the CDR3 reads TGTGCCTGGAGTCTTGGGGGGGGCTACACCTTC. The chain joins TRBV30 to TRBJ1-2; perhaps TRBD1 as D (5 bases). V lost 2 bases, J lost 8 bases, and 9 bases lay in between. The CDR3 length is 11 residues. Germline CDR1 GTSNPN, CDR2 SVGIG (reference sequence).

This clone was seen once. The gene calls are TRBV18 and TRBJ1-6; a weak D match, TRBD1 (6 bases). The CDR3 extends over 15 amino acids. The germline V gene encodes CDR1 KGHSH and CDR2 LQKENI. V lost 4 bases, J lost 4 bases, and 11 bases lay in between. This CDR3 reads CASSQGTTYNSPLHF. The CDR3 DNA is TGTGCCAGCTCACAAGGGACAACGTATAATTCACCCCTCCACTTT.

The chain combines TRBV11-2 with TRBJ2-5; no definite D call. The CDR3 length is 16 residues. The germline gives CDR1 SGHAT, CDR2 FQNNGV. Trimming left V 5 bases short and J 4 bases short, with 20 bases between. Here the CDR3 reads CASSLLSGAVAETQYF. Here the CDR3 DNA reads TGTGCCAGCAGCCTCTTGTCCGGAGCCGTCGCAGAGACCCAGTACTTC.

This chain joins TRBV6-5 and TRBJ2-7, with unresolved D. The V gene's germline CDR1 is MNHEY and CDR2 SVGAGI. Trimming pared 3 bases from V and 3 bases from J, leaving 15 bases between. There are 15 residues in the CDR3. The CDR3, as DNA: TGTGCCAGCAGTTATAAGCACAGAAGTTTCTACGAGCAGTACTTC. As protein: CASSYKHRSFYEQYF.

This sequence joins TRBV27 and TRBJ1-6; no reliable D call. Germline CDR1 and CDR2: MNHEY and SMNVEV (reference sequence). The CDR3 extends over 14 amino acids. V gave up 7 bases and J gave up 0 bases, with 7 bases separating them. The CDR3 region is CASTMSSYNSPLHF. The CDR3 DNA follows: TGTGCCAGCACCATGAGCTCCTATAATTCACCCCTCCACTTT.

The gene calls are TRBV6-5 and TRBJ1-2, with no clear D. V lost 5 bases and J lost 7, with 14 bases in between. Looked up from germline, CDR1 is MNHEY and CDR2 is SVGAGI. This CDR3 spans 13 amino acids. The CDR3 sequence: CASSPRSPSGYTF. CDR3 nucleotide sequence: TGTGCCAGCAGTCCCCGGTCGCCGAGTGGCTACACCTTC.

The chain employs TRBV4-1 and TRBJ2-7; 8 bases align to TRBD1. Trimming removed 3 bases from V and 0 bases from J; junction bases left unmatched: 1. The CDR3 length is 14 residues. Per germline, CDR1 MGHRA and CDR2 YSYEKL. In DNA, the CDR3 is TGCGCCAGCAGCCAGGGACAGGTCTCCTACGAGCAGTACTTC. It yields the protein CASSQGQVSYEQYF.